The sequence of this T cell receptor beta chain was determined in a study of blood T cell repertoires in COVID-19. Study-level information: The United States, Italy and Spain provided the acute and convalescent COVID-19 samples.

From germline, CDR1 is KGHSY and CDR2 FQNENV. The V gene lost 3 bases and the J gene lost 1 base, with 6 bases spanning the gap. This CDR3 is built from 13 residues. Enrollees, 18 to 89 years old, lived in about two dozen US areas. Clones were sequenced by immunoSEQ multiplex PCR, and TCRdb holds only the in-frame ones, with some missing. The table has some 360,000 clones, about 88% seen once. Input material: PBMCs or T cells enriched from blood (not recorded which). The V gene is TRBV16, the J gene TRBJ2-5; unclear D gene. The clonotype was recovered from a woman between 25 and 40 years old who had been exposed to COVID-19. The DNA of the CDR3 is TGTGCCAGCAGCCAGAACAGCCAAGAGACCCAGTACTTC. Translation: CASSQNSQETQYF.